A single sample gave rise to the 10 T cell receptor beta chains below, sequenced in a study of low-dose radiotherapy and immunotherapy resistance in tumors. Regarding time point: after trial treatment. The treatment here: LDRT plus nivolumab, ipilimumab, low-dose cyclophosphamide and aspirin (RACIN trial). cDNA synthesis used a TRAV/TRBV-specific primer set for both chains. With a constant-region primer and a V-primer adapter, TCRs were subjected to around 18 PCR cycles of amplification. TCRdb re-called the reads with MiXCR, one entry per CDR3 protein. The sample contains 30,000 or so distinct CDR3 sequences, about 49% of which appear only once. This material consisted of PBMCs, taken after low-dose radiotherapy plus immunotherapy. The origin of the receptors is a male donor with gallbladder cancer.

The chain links TRBV19 to TRBJ2-7; 7 nucleotides match TRBD1. The CDR3 runs 15 residues. The germline V gene encodes CDR1 LNHDA and CDR2 SQIVND (reference sequence). After removal of 5 bases from V and 7 bases from J, the junction contained 14 bases not matched to a gene. The CDR3 protein is CASSSQGDARPEQYF. The CDR3 bases are TGTGCCAGTAGTTCTCAGGGGGACGCCCGTCCGGAGCAGTACTTC.

This clonotype was detected once. CDR3 nucleotide sequence: TGTGCCAGCAGAAGACAGGGATTCGAATACAATGAGCAGTTCTTC. It translates to CASRRQGFEYNEQFF. This chain uses TRBV11-2 with TRBJ2-1; 7 bases align to TRBD1. CDR1 and CDR2 (germline): SGHAT, FQNNGV. This CDR3 has 15 residues. V lost 6 bases and J lost 4; bases outside the gene matches: 9.

By share of the sample, this clonotype is medium-sized (0.01 to 0.1%). The chain is built from TRBV28 and TRBJ2-7, with TRBD2 matching 9 bases. This CDR3 comprises 15 residues. Trimming at V came to 6 bases and at J to 4 bases, leaving 10 bases not matched to a gene. Germline CDR1 is MDHEN and CDR2 is SYDVKM. The CDR3 DNA follows: TGTGCCAGCAGCCCAGGGGGAGCGGGAGGTTACGAGCAGTACTTC. The encoded protein is CASSPGGAGGYEQYF.

In the case of this clonotype: Since a much larger clone is just one base distant, this may be a read error. The genes are TRBV6-1 and TRBJ2-7; D not certain. The CDR3 has 12 amino acids. The V end was cut by 11 bases, the J end by 5 bases, with 16 bases between. Germline assignment: CDR1 MNHNS and CDR2 SASEGT. The CDR3 spells CAWEDPLNEQYF. In DNA, the CDR3 is TGTGCCTGGGAAGATCCCCTAAACGAGCAGTACTTC.

This chain links TRBV11-2 with TRBJ2-3; 7 bases line up with TRBD2. Germline trimming cut 1 base from V and 5 bases from J; bases unmatched to any gene: 6. Per the germline V gene, CDR1 is SGHAT and CDR2 is FQNNGV. CDR3 size: 15 residues. CDR3 bases: TGTGCCAGCAGCTTAGTGAGGTGGGGGGGAGATACGCAGTATTTT. Its protein is CASSLVRWGGDTQYF.

The chain employs TRBV2 and TRBJ2-1; possible D gene TRBD2, 7 bases. In germline, CDR1 is SNHLY, CDR2 FYNNEI. The CDR3 has 16 residues. Trimming cost V 7 bases and J 2 bases, with 18 bases left between them. In DNA form, the CDR3 reads TGTGCCAGCAATAGGGAGGGGGGGGCGGCCTACAATGAGCAGTTCTTC. This encodes CASNREGGAAYNEQFF.

This clonotype appeared many times. This rearrangement joins TRBV2 to TRBJ2-7; D is possibly TRBD2 (6 bases). Germline CDR1 SNHLY, CDR2 FYNNEI. V dropped 8 bases and J dropped 5 bases, with 16 bases sitting between them. This CDR3 has 13 amino acids. The CDR3 protein is CASGRGVDNEQYF. The CDR3, as DNA: TGTGCCAGCGGCCGCGGGGTGGATAACGAGCAGTACTTC.

The table lists this clonotype with a few counts. This rearrangement joins TRBV12-3 or TRBV12-4 to TRBJ2-5; perhaps TRBD2 as D (6 bases). V lost 1 base and J lost 1, with 10 bases in between. The CDR3 is 15 residues long. This chain's CDR3 is CASSLVQGGQETQYF. The CDR3 DNA follows: TGTGCCAGCAGTTTAGTGCAGGGAGGCCAAGAGACCCAGTACTTC.

The chain uses TRBV6-2 or TRBV6-3 and TRBJ2-1; 10 bases are a match to TRBD1. CDR1 MNHEY and CDR2 SVGEGT come from the germline V gene. V lost 5 bases, J lost 7 bases, and 5 bases stayed unmatched. The CDR3 length is 14 residues. The CDR3 protein is CASSVQDRGNEQFF. CDR3 sequence (DNA): TGTGCCAGCAGTGTCCAGGACAGGGGGAATGAGCAGTTCTTC.

This clonotype was seen more than once but under ten times. The chain uses TRBV19 and TRBJ2-5, with D possibly being TRBD1 or TRBD2 (5 bases each). The CDR3 consists of 16 residues. Germline lookup yields CDR1 LNHDA and CDR2 SQIVND (reference sequence). Trimming removed 5 bases from V and 1 base from J, with 17 bases in between. CDR3 loop: CASSWTGRGTQETQYF. The CDR3 region has the DNA TGTGCCAGTAGTTGGACGGGAAGGGGAACCCAAGAGACCCAGTACTTC.